These T cell receptor beta chains were read from a single sample in a study of shared clonotypes between healthy human individuals. TCRdb's copy holds only in-frame clones and misses some; the assay was immunoSEQ multiplex PCR. Of around 2.1 million clones detected, more than 85% appear once; the ten largest clones hold 1.7%. The sample was naive CD8+ T cells from PBMCs. Receptor source: a man younger than 30 in good health. Some clones in this sample may be carry-over from other donors' samples. Each CDR3 is given with its conserved first and last residue. Fields, in order: J gene, V gene, D gene, clone size, CDR3 protein, CDR3 DNA. D genes are given only for firm matches. Size values are once, few and many counts, or a class for expanded clones, and some rows have none.

>TRBJ2-5|TRBV15|NA|NA
CATSRGAPRVSQYF
TGTGCCACCAGCAGGGGGGCTCCACGGGTGAGCCAGTACTTC
>TRBJ1-2|TRBV7-6|NA|NA
CASSLGGGENGYTF
TGTGCCAGCAGCTTAGGCGGGGGTGAGAATGGCTACACCTTC
>TRBJ1-1|TRBV11-2|TRBD1|NA
CASSSHRTGEAEAFF
TGTGCCAGCAGCTCCCACCGGACAGGGGAGGCTGAAGCTTTCTTT
>TRBJ2-1|TRBV27|TRBD2|NA
CASSFWSSGTSEQFF
TGTGCCAGCAGCTTTTGGTCTAGCGGAACCTCTGAGCAGTTCTTC
>TRBJ1-1|TRBV6-5|NA|NA
CASSYGWANTEAFF
TGTGCCAGCAGTTACGGGTGGGCGAACACTGAAGCTTTCTTT
>TRBJ2-3|TRBV6-5|NA|NA
CASSLQGLSTDTQYF
TGTGCCAGCAGCCTTCAGGGGTTAAGCACAGATACGCAGTATTTT
>TRBJ2-1|TRBV28|NA|NA
CASSFQDDFEQFF
TGTGCCAGCAGTTTCCAGGACGACTTCGAGCAGTTCTTC
>TRBJ1-3|TRBV9|NA|NA
CASSVAGFSGNTIYF
TGTGCCAGCAGCGTAGCGGGGTTCTCTGGAAACACCATATATTTT
>TRBJ1-5|TRBV11-1|NA|NA
CASSLGPGNQPQHF
TGTGCCAGCAGCTTAGGGCCAGGCAATCAGCCCCAGCATTTT
>TRBJ2-7|TRBV15|TRBD2|NA
CATSRVRSGSDEQYF
TGTGCCACCAGCAGAGTCAGAAGCGGGAGCGACGAGCAGTACTTC
>TRBJ1-1|TRBV30|NA|NA
CAWSDIAPGPFAEAFF
TGTGCCTGGAGCGATATCGCCCCGGGTCCATTCGCCGAAGCTTTCTTT
>TRBJ1-5|TRBV28|TRBD1|NA
CASSLWGQTSNQPQHF
TGTGCCAGCAGTTTATGGGGACAGACAAGCAATCAGCCCCAGCATTTT
>TRBJ2-2|TRBV18|NA|NA
CASSPVLIPNTGELFF
TGTGCCAGCTCACCCGTACTAATCCCGAACACCGGGGAGCTGTTTTTT
>TRBJ2-3|TRBV7-3|TRBD1|NA
CASSSTGGDTQYF
TGTGCCAGCAGCTCTACAGGGGGAGATACGCAGTATTTT
>TRBJ2-7|TRBV11-2|NA|NA
CASEDLTTLTPYEQYF
TGTGCCAGCGAGGACCTCACCACTCTTACTCCCTACGAGCAGTACTTC
>TRBJ1-4|TRBV11-2|TRBD1|NA
CASSLDRNPGGEKLFF
TGTGCCAGCAGCTTAGATCGGAACCCAGGGGGTGAAAAACTGTTTTTT
>TRBJ2-2|TRBV13|NA|NA
CASSFISGSVTGELFF
TGTGCCAGCAGCTTTATTTCGGGATCGGTCACCGGGGAGCTGTTTTTT
>TRBJ2-7|TRBV19|NA|NA
CASSIRGYIYEQYF
TGTGCCAGTAGTATAAGGGGATATATCTACGAGCAGTACTTC
>TRBJ2-3|TRBV7-2|NA|NA
CASSFGGEGADTQYF
TGTGCCAGCAGCTTTGGGGGAGAGGGCGCAGATACGCAGTATTTT
>TRBJ2-1|TRBV5-5|NA|once
CASSLWDTYNEQFF
TGTGCCAGCAGCTTGTGGGACACCTACAATGAGCAGTTCTTC
>TRBJ1-3|TRBV19|NA|NA
CASSTLGASSGNTIYF
TGTGCCAGTAGTACCCTTGGCGCTAGCTCTGGAAACACCATATATTTT
>TRBJ2-3|TRBV7-3|TRBD2|NA
CASSPRTSGSGDTQYF
TGTGCCAGCAGCCCCCGGACTAGCGGGAGCGGAGATACGCAGTATTTT
>TRBJ2-7|TRBV7-8|TRBD2|NA
CASSQTSGRREQYF
TGTGCCAGCAGCCAGACTAGCGGGAGGCGTGAGCAGTACTTC
>TRBJ2-1|TRBV10-3|NA|NA
CAISDSGVDWKLYKSSYNEQFF
TGTGCCATCAGTGATTCCGGCGTGGATTGGAAATTATATAAGAGCTCCTACAATGAGCAGTTCTTC
>TRBJ2-1|TRBV6-5|TRBD2|NA
CASSGTSGPYNEQFF
TGTGCCAGCAGCGGGACTAGCGGACCCTACAATGAGCAGTTCTTC
>TRBJ2-1|TRBV19|TRBD2|NA
CASSILGTSPLDEQFF
TGTGCCAGTAGTATCTTAGGGACTAGCCCCTTGGATGAGCAGTTCTTC
>TRBJ2-7|TRBV7-9|NA|once
CASSLGARYEQYF
TGTGCCAGCAGCTTAGGGGCTAGGTACGAGCAGTACTTC